The 9 T cell receptor beta chains below all came from one sample that was sequenced in a study of regulatory T cells in long-lasting Graves disease. Documented time point: persistent/refractory GD, antithyroid drugs over 5 years with positive TRAb. The authors made the TCR library using RNA they extracted from PBMCs. Building the TCR beta libraries relied on iRepertoire HTBI primers, and CDR3 regions underwent Arm-PCR. TCRdb reprocessed the multiplex PCR reads with MiXCR, giving one entry per CDR3 protein. This sample yields 600,000 to 800,000 distinct CDR3 sequences, of which around 32% are seen a single time; roughly 40% belongs to the top ten. Sample: peripheral blood mononuclear cells (PBMCs), taken when the disease was refractory, from a patient treated with antithyroid drugs. Every receptor here comes from a female donor with Graves disease.

Many counts were recorded for this clonotype. This chain connects TRBV20-1 to TRBJ2-2; D is undetermined. The CDR3 covers 13 residues. Trimming stripped 3 bases from V and 2 bases from J, with 7 bases between. CDR1 and CDR2 (germline): DFQATT, SNEGSKA (reference sequence). CDR3 nucleotide sequence: TGCAGTGCTAGCCACTTCAACACCGGGGAGCTGTTTTTT. It codes for CSASHFNTGELFF.

This clonotype appeared a few times. The CDR3 region is CASSQEGVRSNQPQHF. CDR3 DNA sequence: TGTGCCAGCAGCCAAGAAGGTGTCCGGTCCAATCAGCCCCAGCATTTT. The chain joins TRBV4-2 to TRBJ1-5; D is uncertain. The CDR3 runs 16 residues. Trimming left V 0 bases short and J 3 bases short, with 12 bases between. Germline CDR1 is LGHNA and CDR2 is YNFKEQ.

This clonotype was counted at least ten times. This chain joins TRBV12-3 or TRBV12-4 and TRBJ1-5; TRBD1 might be the D (5 bases). The CDR3 consists of 15 residues. V lost 0 bases to trimming and J lost 4 bases, with 10 bases between them. CDR3 protein: CASSLAHGGNQPQHF. The CDR3 nucleotides read TGTGCCAGCAGTTTAGCGCATGGGGGAAATCAGCCCCAGCATTTT.

CDR3 in amino acids: CASTDSRLAGIYEQYF. Here the CDR3 DNA reads TGTGCCAGCACCGACTCCCGACTAGCGGGGATTTACGAGCAGTACTTC. This chain connects TRBV12-3 or TRBV12-4 to TRBJ2-7; 11 bases fit TRBD2. V trimming: 7 bases; J trimming: 4 bases; junction bases outside the gene matches: 12. CDR3 length: 16 amino acids.

This clonotype appeared a few times. The gene calls are TRBV20-1 and TRBJ1-5; TRBD1 is a possible D gene (5 bases). The ends were cut back, 4 bases at V and 7 bases at J, with 14 bases in the middle. The CDR3 is 13 residues long. Germline V lookup: CDR1 DFQATT, CDR2 SNEGSKA (reference sequence). CDR3 DNA: TGCAGTGCTAAGGGCCGAGGGGAACAGCCCCAGCATTTT. Its translation is CSAKGRGEQPQHF.

This clonotype was detected only a few times. The J gene is TRBJ2-5, the V gene TRBV6-1; D gene uncertain. The CDR3 has 12 residues. Germline CDR1 reads MNHNS; CDR2 reads SASEGT. Trimming stripped 7 bases from V and 6 bases from J, with 12 bases between. The CDR3, as DNA: TGTGCCAGCATGGATCAACGAAAGACCCAGTACTTC. This translates into CASMDQRKTQYF.

The rearrangement joins TRBV2 to TRBJ1-5, with 8 bases aligning to TRBD1. Losses at the gene ends were 3 bases for V and 4 bases for J; bases not matched to a gene: 8. The V gene's germline CDR1 is SNHLY and CDR2 FYNNEI. The CDR3 length is 16 residues. This chain's CDR3 is CASSDRTGSANQPQHF. CDR3 coding DNA: TGTGCCAGCAGTGACAGGACAGGGTCGGCTAATCAGCCCCAGCATTTT.

This clonotype was seen ten or more times. V is TRBV12-3 or TRBV12-4 and J is TRBJ2-5, with TRBD2 identical over 10 bases. This CDR3 has 17 amino acids. V shed 3 bases and J 5 bases; nucleotides not matched to a gene: 12. The CDR3 here is CASSFASSGSAGETQYF. In DNA, the CDR3 is TGTGCCAGCAGTTTCGCGTCTAGCGGGAGTGCTGGGGAGACCCAGTACTTC.

This clonotype was counted between two and nine times. This rearrangement joins TRBV28 to TRBJ1-2, with D uncertain. The V and J ends lost 6 bases and 3 bases respectively, with 14 bases between them. Germline-derived CDR1 and CDR2 are MDHEN and SYDVKM. This CDR3 region has 14 residues. CDR3 bases: TGTGCCAGCAGCCCCTGGAAAGCTCACTATGGCTACACCTTC. This gives the protein CASSPWKAHYGYTF.